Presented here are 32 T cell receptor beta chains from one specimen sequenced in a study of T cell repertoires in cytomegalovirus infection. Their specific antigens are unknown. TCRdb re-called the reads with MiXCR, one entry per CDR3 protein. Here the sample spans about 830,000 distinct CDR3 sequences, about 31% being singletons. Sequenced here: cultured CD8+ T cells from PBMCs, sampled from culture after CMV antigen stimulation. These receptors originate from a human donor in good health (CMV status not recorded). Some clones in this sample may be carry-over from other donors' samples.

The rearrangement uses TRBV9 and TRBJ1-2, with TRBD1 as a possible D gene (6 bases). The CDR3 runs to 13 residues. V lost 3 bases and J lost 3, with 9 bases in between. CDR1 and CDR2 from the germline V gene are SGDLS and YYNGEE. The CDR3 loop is CASSGQVYYGYTF. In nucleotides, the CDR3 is TGTGCCAGCAGCGGACAGGTTTACTATGGCTACACCTTC. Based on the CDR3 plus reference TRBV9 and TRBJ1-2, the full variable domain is DSGVTQTPKHLITATGQRVTLRCSPRSGDLSVYWYQQSLDQGLQFLIQYYNGEERAKGNILERFSAQQFPDLHSELNLSSLELGDSALYFCASSGQVYYGYTFGSGTRLTVV.

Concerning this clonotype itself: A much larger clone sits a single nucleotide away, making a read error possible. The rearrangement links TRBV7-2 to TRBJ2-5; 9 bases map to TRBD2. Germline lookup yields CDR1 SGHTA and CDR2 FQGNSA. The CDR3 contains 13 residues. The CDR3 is CVSGSGGGETQYF. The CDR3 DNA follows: TGTGTCAGCGGTAGCGGGGGAGGAGAGACCCAGTACTTC.

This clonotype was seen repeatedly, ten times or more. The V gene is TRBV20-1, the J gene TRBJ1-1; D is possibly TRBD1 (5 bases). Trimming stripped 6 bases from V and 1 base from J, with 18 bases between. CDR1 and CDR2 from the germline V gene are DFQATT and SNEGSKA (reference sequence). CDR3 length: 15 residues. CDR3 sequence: CSAKRYGGSNTEAFF. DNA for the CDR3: TGCAGTGCGAAGAGATATGGGGGGTCGAACACTGAAGCTTTCTTT.

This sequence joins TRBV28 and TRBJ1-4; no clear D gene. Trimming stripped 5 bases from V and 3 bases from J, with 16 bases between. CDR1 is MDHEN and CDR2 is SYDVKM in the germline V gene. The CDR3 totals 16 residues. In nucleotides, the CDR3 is TGTGCCAGCAGTCCGACCCCGGCGGTATCTAATGAAAAACTGTTTTTT. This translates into CASSPTPAVSNEKLFF.

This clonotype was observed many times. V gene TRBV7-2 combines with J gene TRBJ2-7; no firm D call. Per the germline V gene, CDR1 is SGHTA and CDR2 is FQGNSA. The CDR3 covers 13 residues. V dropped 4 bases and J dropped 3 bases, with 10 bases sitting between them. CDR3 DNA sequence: TGTGCCAGCAGCTCCCCAATGCGCTACGAGCAGTACTTC. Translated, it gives CASSSPMRYEQYF.

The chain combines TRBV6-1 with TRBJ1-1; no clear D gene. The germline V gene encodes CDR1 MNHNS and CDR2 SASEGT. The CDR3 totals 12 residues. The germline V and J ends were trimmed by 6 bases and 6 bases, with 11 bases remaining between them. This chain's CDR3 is CASRGSGPEAFF. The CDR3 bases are TGTGCCAGCAGAGGGTCGGGTCCTGAAGCTTTCTTT.

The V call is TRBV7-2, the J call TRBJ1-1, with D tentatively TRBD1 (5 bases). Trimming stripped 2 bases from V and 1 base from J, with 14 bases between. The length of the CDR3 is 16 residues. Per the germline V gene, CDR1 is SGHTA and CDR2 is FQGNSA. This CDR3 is CASSLTPQGRNTEAFF. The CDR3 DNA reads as TGTGCCAGCAGCTTAACCCCTCAGGGCAGGAACACTGAAGCTTTCTTT. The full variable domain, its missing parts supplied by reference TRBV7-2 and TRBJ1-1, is GAGVSQSPSNKVTEKGKDVELRCDPISGHTALYWYRQSLGQGLEFLIYFQGNSAPDKSGLPSDRFSAERTGGSVSTLTIQRTQQEDSAVYLCASSLTPQGRNTEAFFGQGTRLTVV.

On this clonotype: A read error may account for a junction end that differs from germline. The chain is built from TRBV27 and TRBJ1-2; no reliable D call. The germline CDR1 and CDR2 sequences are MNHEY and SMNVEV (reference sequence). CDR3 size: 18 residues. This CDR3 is CATSGPRADFVAPYGYTF. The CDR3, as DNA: TGTGCCACCAGTGGACCACGAGCAGACTTCGTAGCCCCCTATGGCTACACCTTC.

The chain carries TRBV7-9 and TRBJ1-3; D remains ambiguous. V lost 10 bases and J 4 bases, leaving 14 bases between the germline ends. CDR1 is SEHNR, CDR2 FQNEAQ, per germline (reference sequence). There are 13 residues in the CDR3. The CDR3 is CANTFSPGNTIYF. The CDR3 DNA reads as TGTGCCAACACCTTTAGTCCAGGAAACACCATATATTTT.

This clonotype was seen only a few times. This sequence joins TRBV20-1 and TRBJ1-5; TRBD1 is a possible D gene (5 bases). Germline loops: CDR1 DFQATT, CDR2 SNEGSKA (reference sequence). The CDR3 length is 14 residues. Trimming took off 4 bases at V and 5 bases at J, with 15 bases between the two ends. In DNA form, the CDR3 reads TGCAGTGCTATAGACAGAGTCACCTATCAGCCCCAGCATTTT. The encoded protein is CSAIDRVTYQPQHF.

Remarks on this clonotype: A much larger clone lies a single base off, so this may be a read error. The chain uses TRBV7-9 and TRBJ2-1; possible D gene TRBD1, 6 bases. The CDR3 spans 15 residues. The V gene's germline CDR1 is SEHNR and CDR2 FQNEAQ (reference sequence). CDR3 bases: TGTTCCAGCAGCTTAGATTGGGGGCTGGGGAATGAGCAGTTCTTC. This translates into CSSSLDWGLGNEQFF.

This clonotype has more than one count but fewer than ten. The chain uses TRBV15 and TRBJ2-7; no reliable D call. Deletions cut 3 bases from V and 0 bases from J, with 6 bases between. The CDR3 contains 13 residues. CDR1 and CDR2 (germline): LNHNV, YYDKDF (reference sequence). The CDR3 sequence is CATSSPDSYEQYF. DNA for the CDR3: TGTGCCACCAGCAGTCCGGACTCCTACGAGCAGTACTTC.

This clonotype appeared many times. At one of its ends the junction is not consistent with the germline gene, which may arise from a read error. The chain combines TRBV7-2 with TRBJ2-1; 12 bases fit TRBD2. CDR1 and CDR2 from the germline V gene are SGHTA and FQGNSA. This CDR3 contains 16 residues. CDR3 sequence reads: CASSFPSGGAYNEQFF. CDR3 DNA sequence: TGTGCCAGCAGCTTTCCTAGCGGGGGGGCCTATAATGAGCAGTTCTTC.

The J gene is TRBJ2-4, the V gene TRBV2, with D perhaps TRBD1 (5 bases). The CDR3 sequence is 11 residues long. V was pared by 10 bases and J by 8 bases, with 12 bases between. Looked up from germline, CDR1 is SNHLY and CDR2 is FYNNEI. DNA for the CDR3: TGTGCCACCATGCTAGGGGACATTCAGTACTTC. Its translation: CATMLGDIQYF.

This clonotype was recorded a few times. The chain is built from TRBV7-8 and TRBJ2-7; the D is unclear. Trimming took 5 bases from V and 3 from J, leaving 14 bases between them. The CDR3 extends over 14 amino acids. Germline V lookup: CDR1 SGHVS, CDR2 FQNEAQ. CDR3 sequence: CASSPGPGHYEQYV. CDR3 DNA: TGTGCCAGCAGCCCCGGACCTGGGCACTACGAGCAGTACGTC.

CDR3 amino acids: CASSFQPGGTGELFF. The CDR3 DNA reads TGTGCCAGCAGTTTCCAGCCGGGAGGAACCGGGGAGCTGTTTTTT. This chain connects TRBV12-3 or TRBV12-4 to TRBJ2-2, with 7 bases lining up with TRBD2. CDR3 size: 15 residues. The V gene end was trimmed by 3 bases and the J gene end by 5 bases; junction bases not matched to a gene: 6.

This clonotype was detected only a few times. Here the CDR3 DNA reads TGTGCCAGCACCTCCAGGAGGGCCGGGGATACTGAAGCTTTCTTT. Translated: CASTSRRAGDTEAFF. This chain connects TRBV6-6 to TRBJ1-1; no firm D call. The CDR3 is 15 amino acids. V dropped 7 bases and J dropped 5 bases, with 20 bases sitting between them. CDR1 and CDR2 (germline): MNHNY, SVGAGI (reference sequence).

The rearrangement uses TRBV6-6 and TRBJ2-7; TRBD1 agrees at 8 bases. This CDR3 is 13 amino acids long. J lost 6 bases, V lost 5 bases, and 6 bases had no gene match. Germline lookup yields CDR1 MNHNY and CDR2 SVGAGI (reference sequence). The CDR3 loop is CASSQGQGGEQYF. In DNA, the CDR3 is TGTGCCAGCAGTCAAGGACAGGGCGGCGAGCAGTACTTC.

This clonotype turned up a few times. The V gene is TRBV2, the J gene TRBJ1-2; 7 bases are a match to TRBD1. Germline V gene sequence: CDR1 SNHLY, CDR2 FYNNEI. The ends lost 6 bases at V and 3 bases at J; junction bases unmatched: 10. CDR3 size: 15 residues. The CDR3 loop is CASRSTTGPYYGYTF. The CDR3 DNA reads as TGTGCCAGCAGATCTACGACAGGGCCCTACTATGGCTACACCTTC.

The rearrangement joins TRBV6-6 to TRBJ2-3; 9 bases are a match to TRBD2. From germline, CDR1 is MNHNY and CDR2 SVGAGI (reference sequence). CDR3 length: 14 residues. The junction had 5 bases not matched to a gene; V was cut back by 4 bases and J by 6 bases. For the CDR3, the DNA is TGTGCCAGCAGTTGGGCGGGGGGGCTTGATACGCAGTATTTT. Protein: CASSWAGGLDTQYF.

Here the CDR3 DNA reads TGTGCCAGCAGCTCTAGCGGGACAAACTACACAGATACGCAGTATTTT. This translates into CASSSSGTNYTDTQYF. The rearrangement uses TRBV7-9 and TRBJ2-3, with TRBD2 identical over 9 bases. V shed 4 bases and J 2 bases; nucleotides not matched to a gene: 7. The CDR3 length is 16 residues. The V gene's germline CDR1 is SEHNR and CDR2 FQNEAQ (reference sequence).

Here the CDR3 reads CSARVGRDTTGQPQHF. CDR3 DNA: TGCAGTGCTAGAGTCGGGCGGGACACGACCGGTCAGCCCCAGCATTTT. The chain links TRBV20-1 to TRBJ1-5; the D gene is possibly TRBD1 (6 bases). Germline V gene sequence: CDR1 DFQATT, CDR2 SNEGSKA (reference sequence). The CDR3 sequence is 16 residues long. V dropped 1 base and J dropped 6 bases, with 19 bases sitting between them.

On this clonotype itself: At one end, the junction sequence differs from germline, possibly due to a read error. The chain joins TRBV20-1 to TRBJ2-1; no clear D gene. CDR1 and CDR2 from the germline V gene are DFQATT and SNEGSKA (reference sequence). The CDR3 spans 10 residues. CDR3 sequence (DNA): TGCAGTGCTAGAGAGCTGGGTGGTGCCTTC. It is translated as CSARELGGAF.

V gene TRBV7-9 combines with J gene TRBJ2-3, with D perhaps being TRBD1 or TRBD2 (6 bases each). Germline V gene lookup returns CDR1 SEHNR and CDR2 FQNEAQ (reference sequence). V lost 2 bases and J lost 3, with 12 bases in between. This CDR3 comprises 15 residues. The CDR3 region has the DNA TGTGCCAGCAGCTTACTCCGGGGGCAGACAGATACGCAGTATTTT. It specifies CASSLLRGQTDTQYF.

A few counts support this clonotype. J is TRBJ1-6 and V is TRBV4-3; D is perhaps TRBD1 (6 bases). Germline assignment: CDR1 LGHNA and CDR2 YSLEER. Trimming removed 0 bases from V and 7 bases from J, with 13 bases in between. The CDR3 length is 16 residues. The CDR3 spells CASSQDFHRVNSPLHF. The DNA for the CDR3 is TGCGCCAGCAGCCAAGATTTCCACAGGGTAAATTCACCCCTCCACTTT.

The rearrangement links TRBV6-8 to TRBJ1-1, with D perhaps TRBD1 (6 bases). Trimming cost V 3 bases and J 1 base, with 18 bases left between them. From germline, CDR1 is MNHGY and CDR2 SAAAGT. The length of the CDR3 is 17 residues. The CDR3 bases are TGTGCCAGCAGTTATCCTCCCCGCACAGGGTGGAACACTGAAGCTTTCTTT. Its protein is CASSYPPRTGWNTEAFF.

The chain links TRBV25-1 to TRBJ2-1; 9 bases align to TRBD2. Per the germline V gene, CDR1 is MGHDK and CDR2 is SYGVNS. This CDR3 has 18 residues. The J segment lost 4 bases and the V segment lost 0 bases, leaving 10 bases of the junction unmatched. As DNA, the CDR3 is TGTGCCAGCAGTGAATACTTCCGCGTGGCGGGGGGGTACAATGAGCAGTTCTTC. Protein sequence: CASSEYFRVAGGYNEQFF.

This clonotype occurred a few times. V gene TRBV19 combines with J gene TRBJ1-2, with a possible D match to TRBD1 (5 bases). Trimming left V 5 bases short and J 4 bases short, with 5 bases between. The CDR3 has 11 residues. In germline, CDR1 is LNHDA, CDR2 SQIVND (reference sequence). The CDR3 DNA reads TGTGCCAGTAGTGACAGCTATGGCTACACCTTC. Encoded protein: CASSDSYGYTF.

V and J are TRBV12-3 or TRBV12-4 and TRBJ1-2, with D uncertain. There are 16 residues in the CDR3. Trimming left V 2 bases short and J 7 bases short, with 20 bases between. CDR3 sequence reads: CASSLTWSRAPSGYTF. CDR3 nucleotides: TGTGCCAGCAGTTTAACCTGGTCACGCGCCCCGAGTGGCTACACCTTC.

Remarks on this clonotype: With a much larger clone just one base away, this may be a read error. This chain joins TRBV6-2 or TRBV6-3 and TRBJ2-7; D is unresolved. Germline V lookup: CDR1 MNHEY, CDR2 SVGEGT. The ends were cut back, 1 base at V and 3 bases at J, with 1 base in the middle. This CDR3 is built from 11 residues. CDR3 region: CASSYYYEQYV. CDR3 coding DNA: TGTGCCAGCAGTTACTACTACGAGCAGTACGTC.

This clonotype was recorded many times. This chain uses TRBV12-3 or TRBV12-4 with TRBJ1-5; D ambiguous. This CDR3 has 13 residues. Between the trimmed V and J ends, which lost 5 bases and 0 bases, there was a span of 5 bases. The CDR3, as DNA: TGTGCCAGCAGTCCGGCTAGCAATCAGCCCCAGCATTTT. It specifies CASSPASNQPQHF.

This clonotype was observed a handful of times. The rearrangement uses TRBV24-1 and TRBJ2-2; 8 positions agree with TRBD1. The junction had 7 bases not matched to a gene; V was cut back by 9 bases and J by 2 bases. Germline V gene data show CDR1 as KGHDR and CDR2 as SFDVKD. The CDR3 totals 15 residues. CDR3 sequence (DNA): TGTGCCACCCGTGGGACAGGAGGAAACACCGGGGAGCTGTTTTTT. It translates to CATRGTGGNTGELFF.